The 14 T cell receptor beta chains below all came from one sample that was sequenced in a study of PD-1 blockade in classical Hodgkin lymphoma. Sequencing used immunoSEQ multiplex PCR; TCRdb keeps in-frame clones, though not all of them. The sample has some 63,000 clones, about nine tenths seen once. Every patient was affected by relapse after autologous stem cell transplantation, while exposure to brentuximab vedotin was not uniform. The source was peripheral blood mononuclear cells (PBMCs), collected at baseline. All receptors come from a human donor with classical Hodgkin lymphoma.

The chain carries TRBV5-1 and TRBJ1-1, with 10 positions matching TRBD1. The CDR3 totals 14 residues. Germline assignment: CDR1 SGHRS and CDR2 YFSETQ. Germline trimming cut 4 bases from V and 5 bases from J; bases unmatched to any gene: 5. The CDR3 region is CASSADRGRTEAFF. DNA for the CDR3: TGCGCCAGCAGCGCTGACAGGGGGCGGACTGAAGCTTTCTTT.

This chain links TRBV10-1 with TRBJ1-3, with D maybe TRBD1 (5 bases). This CDR3 comprises 15 residues. V was shortened by 3 bases and J by 4 bases, with 13 bases between the two germline ends. The germline CDR1 and CDR2 sequences are WNHNN and SYGVQD (reference sequence). The DNA of the CDR3 is TGCGCCAGCAGTGAAGAGAGGGGTTCAGGAAACACCATATATTTT. The encoded protein is CASSEERGSGNTIYF.

V usage is TRBV5-6 and J usage is TRBJ2-6, with D possibly TRBD1 on 5 matching bases. Between the trimmed V and J ends, which lost 4 bases and 0 bases, there was a span of 17 bases. CDR1 is SGHDT, CDR2 YYEEEE, per germline. The CDR3 contains 18 residues. The CDR3 region is CASSVWGYSSSGANVLTF. The CDR3 region has the DNA TGTGCCAGCAGCGTCTGGGGCTACTCGAGCTCTGGGGCCAACGTCCTGACTTTC.

This clone is medium-sized within its sample. J is TRBJ2-7 and V is TRBV6-6; TRBD2 matches at 7 bases. CDR1 is MNHNY, CDR2 SVGAGI, per germline (reference sequence). This CDR3 has 14 amino acids. The J segment lost 3 bases and the V segment lost 5 bases, leaving 7 bases of the junction unmatched. CDR3 in amino acids: CASSRSGEVYEQYF. The DNA of the CDR3 is TGTGCCAGCAGTCGGAGCGGGGAGGTCTACGAGCAGTACTTC.

Here the CDR3 reads CASSKGQGRFSGANVLTF. The CDR3 DNA reads TGTGCCAGCAGTAAGGGACAGGGAAGGTTCTCTGGGGCCAACGTCCTGACTTTC. The chain employs TRBV27 and TRBJ2-6; 9 nucleotides align to TRBD1. V lost 5 bases and J lost 0; bases outside the gene matches: 8. CDR3 length equals 18 residues. Germline values: CDR1 MNHEY, CDR2 SMNVEV (reference sequence).

The V call is TRBV13, the J call TRBJ2-7; TRBD2 might be the D (5 bases). Trimming took off 1 base at V and 3 bases at J, with 13 bases between the two ends. CDR3 size: 15 residues. Germline V lookup: CDR1 PRHDT, CDR2 FYEKMQ (reference sequence). The DNA for the CDR3 is TGTGCCAGCAGCTTAGTCCCTTTCGGGGACTACGAGCAGTACTTC. Amino acid sequence: CASSLVPFGDYEQYF.

The chain uses TRBV15 and TRBJ2-1, with 9 bases aligning to TRBD1. Germline values: CDR1 LNHNV, CDR2 YYDKDF (reference sequence). V shed 5 bases and J 7 bases; nucleotides not matched to a gene: 3. CDR3 length: 13 residues. The chain's CDR3 is CATSGDRANEQFF. In nucleotides, the CDR3 is TGTGCCACCAGCGGGGACAGGGCGAATGAGCAGTTCTTC.

The rearrangement uses TRBV27 and TRBJ2-2; D is perhaps TRBD2 (6 bases). Looked up from germline, CDR1 is MNHEY and CDR2 is SMNVEV (reference sequence). With 3 bases removed from V and 5 bases from J, the gap between germline ends came to 10 bases. This CDR3 region has 14 residues. The CDR3 sequence: CASSLGLATGELFF. DNA for the CDR3: TGTGCCAGCAGTTTGGGACTGGCAACCGGGGAGCTGTTTTTT.

The chain uses TRBV10-3 and TRBJ2-1; D is unclear. V lost 2 bases, J lost 6 bases, and 8 bases lay in between. The CDR3 extends over 13 amino acids. Germline V gene sequence: CDR1 ENHRY, CDR2 SYGVKD. CDR3 region: CAISEDWVNEQFF. CDR3 DNA: TGTGCCATCAGTGAGGACTGGGTCAATGAGCAGTTCTTC.

J is TRBJ1-1 and V is TRBV10-3; D unresolved. Germline CDR1 is ENHRY and CDR2 is SYGVKD. V was trimmed by 2 bases and J by 3 bases, leaving 16 bases between them. CDR3 length equals 16 residues. The DNA of the CDR3 is TGTGCCATCAGTGAGGGGAAGGAAAGGGTTTACACTGAAGCTTTCTTT. This gives the protein CAISEGKERVYTEAFF.

The chain combines TRBV5-1 with TRBJ2-3; TRBD1 might be the D (7 bases). Germline loops: CDR1 SGHRS, CDR2 YFSETQ. Between the trimmed V and J ends, which lost 4 bases and 2 bases, there was a span of 14 bases. CDR3 length: 15 amino acids. The CDR3 DNA reads as TGCGCCAGCAGCCTATCCAGGGGGGACACAGATACGCAGTATTTT. Encoded protein: CASSLSRGDTDTQYF.

J is TRBJ2-3 and V is TRBV27; maybe TRBD1 (5 bases). V lost 6 bases, J lost 2 bases, and 15 bases lay in between. This CDR3 has 15 residues. Germline assignment: CDR1 MNHEY and CDR2 SMNVEV (reference sequence). The CDR3 spells CASRPRQRPTDTQYF. The CDR3, as DNA: TGTGCCAGCAGGCCGAGACAGAGACCCACAGATACGCAGTATTTT.

This rearrangement joins TRBV7-9 to TRBJ2-3, with 8 bases identical to TRBD2. The CDR3 is made up of 16 amino acids. J lost 2 bases, V lost 1 base, and 5 bases had no gene match. Germline-derived CDR1 and CDR2 are SEHNR and FQNEAQ (reference sequence). The CDR3: CASSLEGGGFTDTQYF. Here the CDR3 DNA reads TGTGCCAGCAGCTTAGAGGGCGGGGGGTTCACAGATACGCAGTATTTT.

The chain uses TRBV27 and TRBJ1-1; D possibly corresponds to TRBD1 (5 bases). Trimming stripped 3 bases from V and 1 base from J, with 9 bases between. This CDR3 has 14 residues. CDR1 is MNHEY, CDR2 SMNVEV, per germline (reference sequence). The CDR3 spells CASSFRRGNTEAFF. CDR3 in DNA: TGTGCCAGCAGTTTTAGGAGGGGGAACACTGAAGCTTTCTTT.